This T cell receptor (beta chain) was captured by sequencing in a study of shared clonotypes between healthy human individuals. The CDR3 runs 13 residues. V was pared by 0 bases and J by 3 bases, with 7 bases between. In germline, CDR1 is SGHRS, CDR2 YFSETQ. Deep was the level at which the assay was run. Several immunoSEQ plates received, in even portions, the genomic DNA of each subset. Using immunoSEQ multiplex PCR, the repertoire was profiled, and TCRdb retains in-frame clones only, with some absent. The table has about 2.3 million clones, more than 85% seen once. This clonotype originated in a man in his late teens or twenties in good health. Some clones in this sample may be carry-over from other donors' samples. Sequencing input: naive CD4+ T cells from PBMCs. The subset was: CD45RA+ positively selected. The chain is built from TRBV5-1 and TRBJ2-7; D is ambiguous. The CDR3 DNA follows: TGCGCCAGCAGCTTGGACACTTACTACGAGCAGTACTTC. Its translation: CASSLDTYYEQYF.